The 2 T cell receptor beta chains in this list originate from one sample, sequenced in a study of blood T cell repertoires in COVID-19. The data were produced by immunoSEQ multiplex PCR, yet TCRdb's version contains in-frame clones alone and is incomplete. Of 13,000 or so clones listed, about 88% are singletons. Sequencing was performed on peripheral blood. These receptor sequences come from a man older than 75 with acute or convalescent COVID-19.

The chain joins TRBV29-1 to TRBJ2-6, with 11 nucleotides matching TRBD2. The CDR3 is 18 amino acids. CDR1 and CDR2 from the germline V gene are SQVTM and ANQGSEA. With V trimmed by 0 bases and J by 4 bases, 8 bases remained unmatched. CDR3 residues: CSVEDRELAGVGANVLTF. The CDR3 DNA is TGCAGCGTTGAAGATCGAGAACTAGCGGGAGTGGGGGCCAACGTCCTGACTTTC. Full variable domain (rest looked up from reference TRBV29-1 and TRBJ2-6): SAVISQKPSRDICQRGTSLTIQCQVDSQVTMMFWYRQQPGQSLTLIATANQGSEATYESGFVIDKFPISRPNLTFSTLTVSNMSPEDSSIYLCSVEDRELAGVGANVLTFGAGSRLTVL.

V and J are TRBV6-1 and TRBJ2-7; possible D gene TRBD1, 6 bases. The CDR3 contains 14 residues. The ends were cut back, 0 bases at V and 3 bases at J, with 9 bases in the middle. The V gene's germline CDR1 is MNHNS and CDR2 SASEGT. The CDR3 spells CASSEAGTRYEQYF. The CDR3 nucleotides read TGTGCCAGCAGTGAAGCCGGGACACGCTACGAGCAGTACTTC.